Following are 26 T cell receptor beta chains from one sample sequenced in a study of identical twins. TCRdb called the 5' RACE reads again in MiXCR, with one record for every CDR3 protein. The table has 150,000 or so distinct CDR3 sequences, around 3.4% seen once. Sequencing used memory T cells sorted from blood. These receptor sequences come from a young man in good health.

This clonotype appeared many times. The chain uses TRBV3-1 and TRBJ2-5; D call uncertain. The CDR3 length is 13 residues. Germline CDR1 is LGHDT and CDR2 is YNNKEL (reference sequence). Deletions cut 3 bases from V and 3 bases from J, with 8 bases between. Here the CDR3 DNA reads TGTGCCAGCAGCCATTCCTACAAAGAGACCCAGTACTTC. Amino acid sequence: CASSHSYKETQYF.

This clonotype was seen many times. The chain combines TRBV10-3 with TRBJ2-1, with 8 bases lining up with TRBD2. The V gene end was trimmed by 7 bases and the J gene end by 3 bases; junction bases not matched to a gene: 8. Per germline, CDR1 ENHRY and CDR2 SYGVKD. This CDR3 region has 15 residues. CDR3 DNA: TGTGCCATCACCCCAAGCGGGAGTAACTACAATGAGCAGTTCTTC. This encodes CAITPSGSNYNEQFF.

In this sample, this clonotype turned up many times. The V and J genes are TRBV10-3 and TRBJ2-7, with TRBD2 matching 10 bases. The CDR3 length is 12 residues. The V and J ends lost 11 bases and 6 bases, in that order; junction bases with no gene match: 7. Germline V gene sequence: CDR1 ENHRY, CDR2 SYGVKD. The chain's CDR3 is CAGGAGGLEQYF. The CDR3 DNA reads TGTGCCGGGGGAGCGGGAGGGCTCGAGCAGTACTTC.

Ten or more counts support this clonotype. The CDR3 is CASSPGLAGITGELFF. CDR3 coding DNA: TGTGCCAGCAGCCCCGGACTAGCGGGAATCACCGGGGAGCTGTTTTTT. The J gene is TRBJ2-2, the V gene TRBV12-3 or TRBV12-4, with TRBD2 matching 12 bases. The junction had 6 bases not matched to a gene; V was cut back by 6 bases and J by 4 bases. The CDR3 totals 16 residues.

In its sample, this clonotype was seen many times. The chain couples TRBV6-1 to TRBJ2-1; possibly TRBD2 for D (6 bases). The V end lost 4 bases, the J end lost 13 bases, and 17 bases lay between the germline ends. The CDR3 has 13 residues. Germline CDR1 and CDR2: MNHNS and SASEGT. The CDR3 here is CASSGGAGTSQFF. CDR3 nucleotide sequence: TGTGCCAGCAGTGGCGGGGCCGGAACCTCTCAGTTCTTC.

At least ten counts were recorded for this clonotype. This rearrangement joins TRBV5-1 to TRBJ2-7, with 7 bases that match TRBD1. This CDR3 is 12 amino acids long. From germline, CDR1 is SGHRS and CDR2 YFSETQ. The J segment lost 1 base and the V segment lost 5 bases, leaving 0 bases of the junction unmatched. In nucleotides, the CDR3 is TGCGCCAGCAGGGGACAGTCCTACGAGCAGTACTTC. Protein sequence: CASRGQSYEQYF. The full variable domain, completed using reference TRBV5-1 and TRBJ2-7, is KAGVTQTPRYLIKTRGQQVTLSCSPISGHRSVSWYQQTPGQGLQFLFEYFSETQRNKGNFPGRFSGRQFSNSRSEMNVSTLELGDSALYLCASRGQSYEQYFGPGTRLTVT.

In its sample, this clonotype was seen many times. The chain combines TRBV20-1 with TRBJ2-6, with D maybe TRBD2 (7 bases). The CDR3 loop spans 16 amino acids. Germline values: CDR1 DFQATT, CDR2 SNEGSKA (reference sequence). Trimming left V 2 bases short and J 1 base short, with 12 bases between. CDR3 sequence (DNA): TGCAGTGCTAGAAGAGGGGGAGGGTCTGGGGCCAACGTCCTGACTTTC. Translating gives CSARRGGGSGANVLTF.

This clonotype was detected a few times. This chain uses TRBV6-1 with TRBJ2-2, with D possibly matching TRBD1 (6 bases). Germline V CDR1 and CDR2: MNHNS, SASEGT. Trimming removed 6 bases at V and 5 bases at J, with 16 bases between. The CDR3 has 15 residues. The CDR3 reads CASRGADKGTGELFF. CDR3 nucleotide sequence: TGTGCCAGCAGGGGGGCGGACAAGGGGACCGGGGAGCTGTTTTTT.

V gene TRBV5-8 combines with J gene TRBJ2-7; tentatively, D is TRBD1 (6 bases). Per the germline V gene, CDR1 is SGHTS and CDR2 is YDEGEE. This CDR3 contains 16 residues. Trimming shortened V by 0 bases and J by 2 bases, and 15 bases separated the two germline ends. CDR3 protein: CASSLDVGALTYEQYF. CDR3 sequence (DNA): TGTGCCAGCAGCTTGGATGTGGGGGCCCTCACCTACGAGCAGTACTTC. Full variable domain (missing parts from reference TRBV5-8 and TRBJ2-7): EAGVTQSPTHLIKTRGQQATLRCSPISGHTSVYWYQQALGLGLQFLLWYDEGEERNRGNFPPRFSGRQFPNYSSELNVNALELEDSALYLCASSLDVGALTYEQYFGPGTRLTVT.

This clonotype occurred a few times. The J gene is TRBJ2-3, the V gene TRBV19; D perhaps matches TRBD2 (6 bases). The CDR3 is 16 residues long. V gave up 6 bases and J gave up 6 bases, with 22 bases separating them. Germline CDR1 is LNHDA and CDR2 is SQIVND (reference sequence). CDR3 protein: CASRGTFPLRGDTQYF. The CDR3 DNA follows: TGTGCCAGTAGGGGGACTTTTCCTCTTCGGGGGGATACGCAGTATTTT.

This clonotype was counted at least ten times. CDR3 coding DNA: TGTGCCAGCAGCCCAAACCCCGGGACTCTCATCCGGGACGAGCAGTACTTC. This sequence encodes CASSPNPGTLIRDEQYF. The rearrangement links TRBV3-1 to TRBJ2-7, with D possibly TRBD2 on 6 matching bases. The CDR3 contains 17 residues. The ends were cut back, 4 bases at V and 5 bases at J, with 24 bases in the middle. Germline V gene sequence: CDR1 LGHDT, CDR2 YNNKEL (reference sequence).

This clonotype showed up many times. The chain couples TRBV20-1 to TRBJ1-5; D remains ambiguous. CDR1 is DFQATT, CDR2 SNEGSKA, per germline (reference sequence). Trimming removed 6 bases at V and 4 bases at J, with 16 bases between. The CDR3 is 14 amino acids. CDR3 sequence reads: CSAQGPRSNQPQHF. The CDR3 DNA sequence: TGCAGTGCCCAAGGGCCAAGATCTAATCAGCCCCAGCATTTT.

This clonotype has ten or more counts. The chain carries TRBV7-2 and TRBJ1-5, with D perhaps matching TRBD1 (6 bases). CDR1 is SGHTA, CDR2 FQGNSA, per germline. The CDR3 has 14 residues. The V and J ends lost 5 bases and 6 bases respectively, with 14 bases between them. In nucleotides, the CDR3 is TGTGCCAGCAGCCCGCGAGGGGGAAGTCAGCCCCAGCATTTT. Residues: CASSPRGGSQPQHF. Using reference TRBV7-2 and TRBJ1-5 for the parts outside the CDR3, the full variable domain is GAGVSQSPSNKVTEKGKDVELRCDPISGHTALYWYRQSLGQGLEFLIYFQGNSAPDKSGLPSDRFSAERTGGSVSTLTIQRTQQEDSAVYLCASSPRGGSQPQHFGDGTRLSIL.

This clonotype was counted at least ten times. The chain employs TRBV10-1 and TRBJ1-5; 8 nucleotides match TRBD1. Per germline, CDR1 WNHNN and CDR2 SYGVQD (reference sequence). V gave up 0 bases and J gave up 5 bases; unmatched junction bases: 6. This CDR3 contains 16 residues. The CDR3 bases are TGCGCCAGCAGTGAGTCTTCAGGGGGCGTCCATCAGCCCCAGCATTTT. Its protein product is CASSESSGGVHQPQHF.

This clonotype was seen ten or more times. The rearrangement links TRBV6-5 to TRBJ2-7; perhaps TRBD1 as D (6 bases). V gave up 0 bases and J gave up 2 bases, with 20 bases separating them. The CDR3 sequence is 18 residues long. CDR1 MNHEY and CDR2 SVGAGI come from the germline V gene. CDR3 in amino acids: CASSYSRLYQGRTYEQYF. The CDR3 coding sequence is TGTGCCAGCAGTTACTCGAGGCTGTACCAGGGGCGAACCTACGAGCAGTACTTC.

The sample holds many counts of this clonotype. The chain joins TRBV7-9 to TRBJ1-2; a possible D gene is TRBD1 (5 bases). This CDR3 spans 15 amino acids. V dropped 3 bases and J dropped 8 bases, with 19 bases sitting between them. The germline V gene encodes CDR1 SEHNR and CDR2 FQNEAQ (reference sequence). CDR3 amino acids: CASSFTRDAGRGYTF. The CDR3 coding sequence is TGTGCCAGCAGCTTCACCCGGGACGCCGGGAGGGGCTACACCTTC.

This clonotype was seen a few times. This chain links TRBV4-2 with TRBJ2-6, with 12 bases identical to TRBD1. V dropped 4 bases and J dropped 3; count of bases not matched to a gene: 10. There are 19 residues in the CDR3. Germline loops: CDR1 LGHNA, CDR2 YNFKEQ. The CDR3, as DNA: TGTGCCAGCAGCCCCGCTCCGGGACAGGGGGCTGGTGGGGCCAACGTCCTGACTTTC. Residues: CASSPAPGQGAGGANVLTF.

This clonotype was observed at least ten times. The CDR3 DNA reads as TGTGCCAGCAGGGTTGAGTATAGCAATCAGCCCCAGCATTTT. Translating gives CASRVEYSNQPQHF. The chain combines TRBV12-3 or TRBV12-4 with TRBJ1-5; D remains unclear. The CDR3 is 14 amino acids. With 6 bases removed from V and 0 bases from J, the gap between germline ends came to 9 bases.

This clonotype was seen ten or more times. V gene TRBV4-3 combines with J gene TRBJ2-7; tentatively, D is TRBD2 (6 bases). Germline lookup yields CDR1 LGHNA and CDR2 YSLEER. The CDR3 length is 16 residues. V was cut by 0 bases and J by 6 bases, with 18 bases left in between. CDR3 residues: CASSQDRTSSGSEQYF. Written as DNA, the CDR3 is TGCGCCAGCAGCCAAGATAGAACTAGCAGTGGGAGCGAGCAGTACTTC.

This clonotype was seen many times. This chain connects TRBV6-2 or TRBV6-3 to TRBJ2-7; D gene unclear. The CDR3 extends over 10 amino acids. Germline V lookup: CDR1 MNHEY, CDR2 SVGEGT. With 6 bases removed from V and 3 bases from J, the gap between germline ends came to 3 bases. CDR3 in DNA: TGTGCCAGCAGAGACTACGAGCAGTACTTC. It codes for CASRDYEQYF.

This clonotype was seen at least ten times. The rearrangement uses TRBV27 and TRBJ1-1; D is uncertain. V lost 3 bases, J lost 1 base, and 9 bases lay in between. The CDR3 spans 14 residues. CDR1 is MNHEY, CDR2 SMNVEV, per germline (reference sequence). CDR3 nucleotide sequence: TGTGCCAGCAGTTTTGGCCAAGCGAACACTGAAGCTTTCTTT. Translated, it gives CASSFGQANTEAFF.

A few counts support this clonotype. The rearrangement links TRBV7-8 to TRBJ2-3, with 7 bases that match TRBD2. The length of the CDR3 is 16 residues. The trim removed 4 bases at V and 4 bases at J, leaving 11 bases unmatched. Germline V CDR1 and CDR2: SGHVS, FQNEAQ. Here the CDR3 reads CASSSSPSGVADTQYF. The DNA for the CDR3 is TGTGCCAGCAGCTCCTCGCCTAGCGGAGTTGCAGATACGCAGTATTTT.

This clonotype was observed many times. The chain carries TRBV18 and TRBJ1-5; D is ambiguous. Germline CDR1 and CDR2: KGHSH and LQKENI. The CDR3 sequence is 15 residues long. V lost 3 bases to trimming and J lost 7 bases, with 16 bases between them. CDR3 DNA: TGTGCCAGCTCACCTGCCAGGTCGGGTTGGCAGCCCCAGCATTTT. As protein: CASSPARSGWQPQHF.

This clonotype was observed many times. This chain joins TRBV7-3 and TRBJ1-2, with 7 positions matching TRBD1. The V gene end was trimmed by 1 base and the J gene end by 7 bases; junction bases not matched to a gene: 3. The CDR3 totals 13 residues. CDR1 is SGHTA and CDR2 is FQGTGA in the germline V gene. CDR3 sequence: CASSLMTGTGYTF. CDR3 coding DNA: TGTGCCAGCAGCTTAATGACAGGGACTGGCTACACCTTC.

This clonotype was counted many times. The genes are TRBV6-2 or TRBV6-3 and TRBJ2-3; 10 positions match TRBD1. Trimming cost V 5 bases and J 2 bases; bases outside gene matches: 7. Per germline, CDR1 MNHEY and CDR2 SVGEGT. The CDR3 is 16 amino acids. The CDR3 spells CASSPGTGVITDTQYF. For the CDR3, the DNA is TGTGCCAGCAGTCCCGGGACAGGGGTTATCACAGATACGCAGTATTTT.

This clonotype was seen repeatedly, ten times or more. V is TRBV12-3 or TRBV12-4 and J is TRBJ2-6; D unclear. The length of the CDR3 is 15 residues. V dropped 8 bases and J dropped 0 bases, with 11 bases sitting between them. DNA of the CDR3: TGTGCCAGCGAAAGAAGGAGCTCTGGGGCCAACGTCCTGACTTTC. Protein product: CASERRSSGANVLTF.